The 5 T cell receptor beta chains below come from one sample, sequenced in a study of cytomegalovirus exposure and HLA in healthy donors. The PCR was carried out with 60 Vbeta primers and 13 Jbeta primers. The assay was immunoSEQ multiplex PCR, and TCRdb's table has in-frame clones only and misses some. The sample includes 130,000 or so clones, 75% of them seen just once. The sequenced material came from PBMCs. These receptors came from a woman aged 40 to 55 in good health and CMV-seropositive.

Comments on this clone: Germline is not matched at one junction end, which may reflect a read error. V usage is TRBV27 and J usage is TRBJ2-2, with no clear D. The CDR3 loop spans 13 amino acids. Germline V CDR1 and CDR2: MNHEY, SMNVEV (reference sequence). This CDR3 is CASSPLNSGELFF. The CDR3 DNA reads as TGTGCCAGCAGTCCCCTGAACTCCGGGGAGCTGTTTTTT.

This sequence joins TRBV4-2 and TRBJ2-1; perhaps TRBD1 as D (5 bases). The germline V gene has CDR1 LGHNA and CDR2 YNFKEQ. Trimming removed 1 base at V and 0 bases at J, with 7 bases between. This CDR3 has 15 amino acids. The CDR3 nucleotides are TGTGCCAGCAGCCAAGGTAGGGGCTCCTACAATGAGCAGTTCTTC. This codes for CASSQGRGSYNEQFF.

This rearrangement joins TRBV19 to TRBJ1-2, with 8 bases identical to TRBD1. CDR3 size: 13 residues. V was pared by 5 bases and J by 4 bases, with 3 bases of the junction left unmatched. CDR1 and CDR2 from the germline V gene are LNHDA and SQIVND (reference sequence). As DNA, the CDR3 is TGTGCCAGTAGTCCCGGGACAGGCTATGGCTACACCTTC. Translating gives CASSPGTGYGYTF.

The sample holds a few counts of this clone. CDR3: CASSARLAGVDNEQFF. CDR3 DNA sequence: TGTGCCAGTAGTGCCCGACTAGCGGGAGTAGACAATGAGCAGTTCTTC. The V and J genes are TRBV19 and TRBJ2-1; 12 bases fit TRBD2. The V segment lost 5 bases and the J segment 5 bases; nucleotides outside the gene matches: 7. Germline V CDR1 and CDR2: LNHDA, SQIVND (reference sequence). This CDR3 is built from 16 residues.

This clone came up a few times. This sequence joins TRBV6-6 and TRBJ2-3; TRBD1 is a possible D gene (6 bases). This CDR3 spans 14 amino acids. Trimming cost V 3 bases and J 8 bases, with 15 bases left between them. The germline V gene has CDR1 MNHNY and CDR2 SVGAGI (reference sequence). The CDR3 bases are TGTGCCAGCAGTTATATGGCAGGGGTGTTTACGCAGTATTTT. Its translation: CASSYMAGVFTQYF.